This T cell receptor beta chain was recovered during a study of Tregs in tolerant kidney transplant recipients. About the study: The nonmyeloablative bone marrow transplants came from related graft donors, with transient mixed chimerism.

Repertoires were generated with immunoSEQ multiplex PCR, while TCRdb's copy carries only in-frame clones and drops some. Recorded for this sample: about 930 clones. After 6 days with irradiated graft donor PBMCs, CFSE-labeled recipient PBMCs were FACS-sorted. This clone ranks as medium-sized (0.01 to 0.1%) in terms of frequency. Its antigen is currently unknown. Study outcomes and limitations: In tolerant patients, donor-specific Tregs outgrew total Tregs, suggesting antigen-driven expansion. Expanding Tregs on activated donor B cells appeared to best identify donor-specific TCRbeta clones. Few patients were studied, so findings need validation in larger groups.

The clonotype comes from a human patient who received a combined kidney and bone marrow transplant. This sample comprised CD4+ T cells from blood cultured with allogeneic cells, obtained before the transplant.

CDR3 DNA, as far as it was read: TGTGCCAGCTCCGAGGGGCAGGGGGCGAGTCCCACTGAA. As protein: CASSEGQGASPTE. The full CDR3 protein is CASSEGQGASPTEAFF. The rearrangement joins TRBV18 to TRBJ1-1, with TRBD1 matching 8 bases. The read ends 3 residues shy of where the CDR3 ends; the end is completed using the germline J gene. CDR1 and CDR2 (germline): KGHSH, LQKENI. The CDR3 contains 16 residues. The J segment lost 4 bases and the V segment lost 6 bases, leaving 13 bases of the junction unmatched.